This is a list of T cell receptor beta chains from one sample in a study of cytomegalovirus exposure and HLA in healthy donors. The method was immunoSEQ multiplex PCR; TCRdb's version includes in-frame clones alone and lacks a portion of them. The sample has 100,000 to 150,000 clones, 80% seen once. Sequencing was carried out using PBMCs. These receptors were taken from a man in his thirties or forties in good health and CMV-seropositive. Both conserved end residues are part of each CDR3. D genes are given only for firm matches. Rows may omit the clone size; those that give it use once, few, many or a size class.

cdr3_aa: CASSIRGTDTEAFF
cdr3_nt: TGTGCCAGTAGTATCAGGGGTACGGACACTGAAGCTTTCTTT
clone_size: .
d_call: .
v_call: TRBV19
j_call: TRBJ1-1
cdr3_length: 14

cdr3_aa: CASSIQTGTAFSPLHF
cdr3_nt: TGTGCCAGCAGCATCCAGACCGGGACAGCTTTTTCACCCCTCCACTTT
clone_size: once
d_call: TRBD1
v_call: TRBV11-1
j_call: TRBJ1-6
cdr3_length: 16

cdr3_aa: CASSMFSPTVDRDGYTF
cdr3_nt: TGTGCCAGTAGTATGTTCTCGCCCACAGTTGATCGAGATGGCTACACCTTC
clone_size: .
d_call: .
v_call: TRBV19
j_call: TRBJ1-2
cdr3_length: 17

cdr3_aa: CASSGTGEQPQHF
cdr3_nt: TGTGCCAGTAGTGGGACAGGTGAACAGCCCCAGCATTTT
clone_size: .
d_call: TRBD1
v_call: TRBV19
j_call: TRBJ1-5
cdr3_length: 13

cdr3_aa: CATSRAVGTTGYTF
cdr3_nt: TGTGCCACCAGCAGAGCTGTCGGGACAACCGGCTACACCTTC
clone_size: .
d_call: .
v_call: TRBV15
j_call: TRBJ1-2
cdr3_length: 14

cdr3_aa: CASSERQGGYEQYF
cdr3_nt: TGTGCCAGCAGTGAACGACAGGGGGGTTACGAGCAGTACTTC
clone_size: .
d_call: TRBD1
v_call: TRBV6-5
j_call: TRBJ2-7
cdr3_length: 14

cdr3_aa: CASSDGTGYNEQFF
cdr3_nt: TGTGCCAGCAGTGACGGGACAGGGTACAATGAGCAGTTCTTC
clone_size: once
d_call: TRBD1
v_call: TRBV6-4
j_call: TRBJ2-1
cdr3_length: 14

cdr3_aa: CASSHGRVDEDTEAFF
cdr3_nt: TGTGCCAGCAGCCACGGGCGGGTTGATGAGGACACTGAAGCTTTCTTT
clone_size: .
d_call: .
v_call: TRBV7-8
j_call: TRBJ1-1
cdr3_length: 16

cdr3_aa: CASSLSGTGSKNIQYF
cdr3_nt: TGCGCCAGCAGCTTATCCGGGACAGGGTCTAAAAACATTCAGTACTTC
clone_size: .
d_call: TRBD1
v_call: TRBV5-1
j_call: TRBJ2-4
cdr3_length: 16

cdr3_aa: CASSLLRQVNSPLHF
cdr3_nt: TGTGCCAGCAGTTTATTGAGACAGGTTAATTCACCCCTCCACTTT
clone_size: .
d_call: .
v_call: TRBV28
j_call: TRBJ1-6
cdr3_length: 15

cdr3_aa: CASSVLEGAPDTQYF
cdr3_nt: TGTGCCAGTAGTGTATTAGAGGGGGCGCCCGATACGCAGTATTTT
clone_size: few
d_call: TRBD1
v_call: TRBV19
j_call: TRBJ2-3
cdr3_length: 15

cdr3_aa: CASSISRFEEAFF
cdr3_nt: TGTGCCAGTAGTATAAGCCGCTTTGAGGAAGCTTTCTTT
clone_size: once
d_call: .
v_call: TRBV19
j_call: TRBJ1-1
cdr3_length: 13

cdr3_aa: CASSYRGGAGGEQYF
cdr3_nt: TGTGCCAGCAGTTACCGGGGGGGTGCAGGGGGAGAGCAGTACTTC
clone_size: .
d_call: .
v_call: TRBV6-6
j_call: TRBJ2-7
cdr3_length: 15

cdr3_aa: CASATQGGQPQHF
cdr3_nt: TGTGCCAGCGCTACGCAGGGGGGTCAGCCCCAGCATTTT
clone_size: few
d_call: TRBD1
v_call: TRBV6-1
j_call: TRBJ1-5
cdr3_length: 13

cdr3_aa: CASSLDLLNSGNTIYF
cdr3_nt: TGTGCCAGCAGCTTAGATCTACTAAACTCTGGAAACACCATATATTTT
clone_size: .
d_call: .
v_call: TRBV7-9
j_call: TRBJ1-3
cdr3_length: 16

cdr3_aa: CASSLSIMDYTEAFF
cdr3_nt: TGTGCCAGCAGTTTATCGATAATGGACTACACTGAAGCTTTCTTT
clone_size: .
d_call: .
v_call: TRBV27
j_call: TRBJ1-1
cdr3_length: 15

cdr3_aa: CASSTGLDPSTDTQYF
cdr3_nt: TGTGCCAGCAGCACTGGACTCGACCCTAGCACAGATACGCAGTATTTT
clone_size: few
d_call: .
v_call: TRBV11-1
j_call: TRBJ2-3
cdr3_length: 16

cdr3_aa: CASGLDRERNGYTF
cdr3_nt: TGTGCCAGCGGATTAGACAGGGAAAGAAATGGCTACACCTTC
clone_size: .
d_call: TRBD1
v_call: TRBV11-2
j_call: TRBJ1-2
cdr3_length: 14

cdr3_aa: CASSQDMQGDQPQHF
cdr3_nt: TGCGCCAGCAGCCAAGATATGCAGGGTGATCAGCCCCAGCATTTT
clone_size: .
d_call: .
v_call: TRBV4-1
j_call: TRBJ1-5
cdr3_length: 15

cdr3_aa: CASGLAARQEQYF
cdr3_nt: TGTGCTAGTGGTTTGGCGGCCCGACAGGAGCAGTACTTC
clone_size: .
d_call: .
v_call: TRBV12-5
j_call: TRBJ2-7
cdr3_length: 13

cdr3_aa: CANGGTNTGELFF
cdr3_nt: TGTGCCAACGGGGGGACGAACACCGGGGAGCTGTTTTTT
clone_size: .
d_call: TRBD2
v_call: TRBV6-1
j_call: TRBJ2-2
cdr3_length: 13

cdr3_aa: CASSQWGARPMNTEAFF
cdr3_nt: TGCGCCAGCAGTCAATGGGGCGCCAGGCCAATGAACACTGAAGCTTTCTTT
clone_size: .
d_call: .
v_call: TRBV23-1
j_call: TRBJ1-1
cdr3_length: 17

cdr3_aa: CASSSSGSGNYGYTF
cdr3_nt: TGTGCCAGCAGTTCCTCGGGAAGTGGAAACTATGGCTACACCTTC
clone_size: .
d_call: .
v_call: TRBV2
j_call: TRBJ1-2
cdr3_length: 15

cdr3_aa: CASSLVGQGYNSPLHF
cdr3_nt: TGCGCCAGCAGCTTGGTGGGACAGGGCTATAATTCACCCCTCCACTTT
clone_size: .
d_call: TRBD1
v_call: TRBV5-1
j_call: TRBJ1-6
cdr3_length: 16

cdr3_aa: CASSVRTGGTEQYF
cdr3_nt: TGTGCCAGCAGCGTGAGGACAGGGGGCACCGAGCAGTACTTC
clone_size: .
d_call: TRBD1
v_call: TRBV27
j_call: TRBJ2-7
cdr3_length: 14

cdr3_aa: CASSTGQTNTEAFF
cdr3_nt: TGTGCCAGCAGTACCGGACAGACGAACACTGAAGCTTTCTTT
clone_size: few
d_call: .
v_call: TRBV6-1
j_call: TRBJ1-1
cdr3_length: 14

cdr3_aa: CSVAMDRASYEQYF
cdr3_nt: TGCAGCGTTGCCATGGACAGGGCATCCTACGAGCAGTACTTC
clone_size: .
d_call: TRBD1
v_call: TRBV29-1
j_call: TRBJ2-7
cdr3_length: 14

cdr3_aa: CASSLRGQPQHF
cdr3_nt: TGTGCCAGCAGCTTACGCGGGCAGCCCCAGCATTTT
clone_size: .
d_call: .
v_call: TRBV13
j_call: TRBJ1-5
cdr3_length: 12

cdr3_aa: CASAQHQETQYF
cdr3_nt: TGTGCCAGCGCACAGCACCAAGAGACCCAGTACTTC
clone_size: .
d_call: .
v_call: TRBV9
j_call: TRBJ2-5
cdr3_length: 12

cdr3_aa: CASSLGLHNNQPQHF
cdr3_nt: TGCGCCAGCAGCTTGGGGTTACACAACAATCAGCCCCAGCATTTT
clone_size: .
d_call: .
v_call: TRBV5-1
j_call: TRBJ1-5
cdr3_length: 15

cdr3_aa: CAISESLDLNTEAFF
cdr3_nt: TGTGCCATCAGTGAGTCGTTGGACTTGAACACTGAAGCTTTCTTT
clone_size: .
d_call: .
v_call: TRBV10-3
j_call: TRBJ1-1
cdr3_length: 15

cdr3_aa: CASSEGAGPSYEQYF
cdr3_nt: TGTGCCAGCAGTGAAGGGGCGGGGCCCTCCTACGAGCAGTACTTC
clone_size: .
d_call: .
v_call: TRBV6-1
j_call: TRBJ2-7
cdr3_length: 15

cdr3_aa: CASSLGLYLNTGELFF
cdr3_nt: TGTGCCAGCAGTTTAGGCTTATATCTCAACACCGGGGAGCTGTTTTTT
clone_size: few
d_call: .
v_call: TRBV28
j_call: TRBJ2-2
cdr3_length: 16

cdr3_aa: CASSPGSEFSGGFLEAFF
cdr3_nt: TGCGCCAGCAGCCCTGGGTCCGAGTTCAGCGGGGGGTTCCTTGAAGCTTTCTTT
clone_size: .
d_call: .
v_call: TRBV5-1
j_call: TRBJ1-1
cdr3_length: 18

cdr3_aa: CASSRDRGHNQPQHF
cdr3_nt: TGTGCCAGCAGCCGAGACAGGGGGCACAATCAGCCCCAGCATTTT
clone_size: .
d_call: TRBD1
v_call: TRBV6-6
j_call: TRBJ1-5
cdr3_length: 15

cdr3_aa: CASSSFDRTYTEAFF
cdr3_nt: TGTGCCAGCAGCTCCTTTGACAGGACCTACACTGAAGCTTTCTTT
clone_size: .
d_call: .
v_call: TRBV7-8
j_call: TRBJ1-1
cdr3_length: 15

cdr3_aa: CAWSRPEGASGGYNEQFF
cdr3_nt: TGTGCCTGGAGTCGACCTGAAGGGGCTAGCGGGGGGTACAATGAGCAGTTCTTC
clone_size: .
d_call: TRBD2
v_call: TRBV30
j_call: TRBJ2-1
cdr3_length: 18

cdr3_aa: CASSSTGPVLWANVLTF
cdr3_nt: TGTGCCAGCAGTTCGACAGGCCCTGTCCTTTGGGCCAACGTCCTGACTTTC
clone_size: .
d_call: .
v_call: TRBV27
j_call: TRBJ2-6
cdr3_length: 17

cdr3_aa: CSGAGGTEAFF
cdr3_nt: TGCAGCGGAGCAGGGGGCACTGAAGCTTTCTTT
clone_size: .
d_call: TRBD1
v_call: TRBV29-1
j_call: TRBJ1-1
cdr3_length: 11

cdr3_aa: CASSLDHAGHYEQYF
cdr3_nt: TGTGCCAGCAGCTTGGATCATGCAGGACACTACGAGCAGTACTTC
clone_size: .
d_call: .
v_call: TRBV5-6
j_call: TRBJ2-7
cdr3_length: 15

cdr3_aa: CASSQYRGGSTDTQYF
cdr3_nt: TGTGCCAGCAGCCAGTACAGGGGGGGTAGCACAGATACGCAGTATTTT
clone_size: .
d_call: .
v_call: TRBV14
j_call: TRBJ2-3
cdr3_length: 16